What follows describes a single T cell receptor beta chain. The data were taken from a study of blood T cell repertoires in COVID-19. Looking at the study overall: From the United States, Italy and Spain came samples of acute and convalescent COVID-19.

CDR3 length: 14 amino acids. Germline lookup yields CDR1 SNHLY and CDR2 FYNNEI. The V gene end was trimmed by 8 bases and the J gene end by 4 bases; junction bases not matched to a gene: 9. The Seattle patients, enrolled during active infection, were followed longitudinally. Authors' processing steps: The assay estimated nucleated cells by amplifying reference gene primers. Produced via immunoSEQ multiplex PCR; TCRdb's table is partial and in-frame only. V, J and clone size are taken as reported in that table, and D and trimming were inferred from the DNA itself. The top ten clones hold 7.5% of a sample with hundreds of thousands of clones, roughly 76% of them seen once.

The sequence derives from an elderly woman with COVID-19, enrolled during active disease. What was sequenced was peripheral blood. The chain links TRBV2 to TRBJ1-2; TRBD1 matches at 8 bases. This CDR3 reads CASEPQGASYGYTF. The CDR3 DNA sequence: TGTGCCAGCGAACCCCAGGGGGCGAGCTATGGCTACACCTTC.